This T cell receptor beta chain was obtained from a study of response to subunit inactivated influenza vaccine. Study-wide points: The study's authors posited that every seasonal influenza vaccination enlists few new T cells.

Note on this clonotype: The antigen is unknown.

CDR1 and CDR2 from the germline V gene are KGHDR and SFDVKD. There are 17 residues in the CDR3. V gave up 1 base and J gave up 1 base, with 15 bases separating them. TCRdb used MiXCR to reprocess the RT-PCR reads, holding one entry per CDR3 protein. The sample holds a few hundred thousand distinct CDR3 sequences, 22% seen once. This TCR was sampled from a man between 50 and 70 years old who received an inactivated influenza vaccine. The specimen comprised PBMCs from blood, sampled about 20 months after vaccination. The rearrangement uses TRBV24-1 and TRBJ2-5; D ambiguous. The CDR3 loop reads CATSDFSVGLFQETQYF. The CDR3, as DNA: TGTGCCACCAGTGATTTCTCGGTAGGGCTCTTCCAAGAGACCCAGTACTTC.